Listed below are T cell receptor beta chains from one sample, sequenced in a study of shared clonotypes between healthy human individuals. This table comes from immunoSEQ multiplex PCR, and its TCRdb copy is limited to in-frame clones, with some not included. The table records roughly 2.2 million clones, 85% to 95% of them present only once. The source material was naive CD4+ T cells from PBMCs. These receptors originate from a man aged 18 to 30 in good health. Some clones in this sample may be carry-over from other donors' samples. CDR3s include the opening cysteine and the closing phenylalanine or tryptophan. D genes are given only for firm matches. For some rows the clone size is stated as once, few or many, or as a class when expanded; others skip it.

. TRBJ2-1 . TRBV18 TGTGCCAGCTCCCCCGGGACTGGCGTTTCCTACAATGAGCAGTTCTTC CASSPGTGVSYNEQFF
. TRBJ1-2 . TRBV6-1 TGTGCCAGCAGCGACGTTGGGGTGGGCTACACCTTC CASSDVGVGYTF
. TRBJ2-3 . TRBV10-1 TGCGCCAGCAGTGAGTCGAGAGGCACGGGAACAGATACGCAGTATTTT CASSESRGTGTDTQYF
. TRBJ1-1 . TRBV27 TGTGCCAGCAGTTTGAATCCGGGGGACACTGAAGCTTTCTTT CASSLNPGDTEAFF
. TRBJ2-3 . TRBV5-1 TGCGCCAGCAGCGGTCTACCTCTGGATACGCAGTATTTT CASSGLPLDTQYF
. TRBJ2-1 . TRBV2 TGTGCCAGCAGAGGGGGTGTCAGCGGTATCTACAATGAGCAGTTCTTC CASRGGVSGIYNEQFF
few TRBJ1-4 . TRBV6-7 TGTGCCAGCAGTTACTACAGACCAAATGAAAAACTGTTTTTT CASSYYRPNEKLFF
. TRBJ2-3 TRBD2 TRBV2 TGTGCCAGCAGGGGTCGGGGAGCGGGAAGTCCAGATACGCAGTATTTT CASRGRGAGSPDTQYF
. TRBJ2-1 TRBD2 TRBV18 TGTGCCAGCTCACCCGGACTAGCGGGAGGCGATGAGCAGTTCTTC CASSPGLAGGDEQFF
. TRBJ2-5 . TRBV14 TGTGCCAGCAGCCAAGATCTTAGCAGGGGCAGGGAGACCCAGTACTTC CASSQDLSRGRETQYF
few TRBJ1-1 . TRBV19 TGTGCCAGTAGTTTCTACCTAAACACTGAAGCTTTCTTT CASSFYLNTEAFF
. TRBJ2-7 . TRBV20-1 TGCAGTGTCGTCTTTGGCGAGCAGTACTTC CSVVFGEQYF
. TRBJ2-5 . TRBV2 TGTGCCAGCAGCGCCCTTGAGGAGACCCAGTACTTC CASSALEETQYF
few TRBJ2-2 . TRBV4-2 TGTGCCAGCAGCCAAGAGGATAGCCGATACGGGGAGCTGTTTTTT CASSQEDSRYGELFF
. TRBJ1-2 . TRBV5-4 TGTGCCAGCAGCTTGGGTCAGGGAAATAACTATGGCTACACCTTC CASSLGQGNNYGYTF
. TRBJ2-6 . TRBV5-1 TGCGCCAGCAGCTTAGGGGGTTTTTCCGCCGGGGCCAACGTCCTGACTTTC CASSLGGFSAGANVLTF
. TRBJ2-1 TRBD2 TRBV4-1 TGCGCCAGCAGCCACCTAGCGGGCAAGTTCTTC CASSHLAGKFF
. TRBJ2-4 TRBD1 TRBV5-3 TGTGCCAGAAGCTCGACATACGGGACAGGGGGCAAAAACATTCAGTACTTC CARSSTYGTGGKNIQYF
. TRBJ2-1 . TRBV5-4 TGTGCCAGCAGCTTGCAGACAGGCTCCTACAATGAGCAGTTCTTC CASSLQTGSYNEQFF
. TRBJ2-7 . TRBV4-1 TGCGCCAGCAGCCAAGATTGGGGCTCCTACGAGCAGTACTTC CASSQDWGSYEQYF
. TRBJ1-3 . TRBV27 TGTGCCAGCAGTTACCCGGGCTCTGGAAACACCATATATTTT CASSYPGSGNTIYF
. TRBJ2-1 TRBD2 TRBV11-2 TGTGCCAGCAGGCGCGGACTAGCGGGAGAGGTCGCCTACAATGAGCAGTTCTTC CASRRGLAGEVAYNEQFF
. TRBJ1-1 . TRBV18 TGTGCCAGCTCACGGGGCCTGTCCGAGAACACTGAAGCTTTCTTT CASSRGLSENTEAFF
. TRBJ2-1 . TRBV29-1 TGCAGCGTTGAAGATGATCCACGGGGCAATGAGCAGTTCTTC CSVEDDPRGNEQFF
. TRBJ2-3 TRBD2 TRBV7-2 TGTGCCAGCACCCTCAGCGGGGGATTCACAGATACGCAGTATTTT CASTLSGGFTDTQYF
. TRBJ1-2 . TRBV5-1 TGCGCCAGCAGCCCCAGGGGTATGGACTATGGCTACACCTTC CASSPRGMDYGYTF
. TRBJ1-3 . TRBV11-2 TGTGCCAGCAGCCACATAGACACAAACACCATATATTTT CASSHIDTNTIYF
. TRBJ2-1 . TRBV9 TGTGCCAGCAGCGGCGTAGCGGTCGTCTACAATGAGCAGTTCTTC CASSGVAVVYNEQFF
. TRBJ2-3 . TRBV2 TGTGCCAGCAGTTCAGAGTCCCCTACGCAGTATTTT CASSSESPTQYF
. TRBJ1-5 TRBD1 TRBV28 TGTGCCAGCAGTATGACAGGGCCGAATCAGCCCCAGCATTTT CASSMTGPNQPQHF
. TRBJ2-5 TRBD1 TRBV19 TGTGCCAGTAGTATCTGGGACAGGGGGCAAGAGACCCAGTACTTC CASSIWDRGQETQYF
. TRBJ2-3 TRBD1 TRBV7-4 TGTGCCAGCAGCTTAGTTTTACAGGGGGCAGATACGCAGTATTTT CASSLVLQGADTQYF
. TRBJ2-2 . TRBV9 TGTGCCAGCAGCGTAGTGAGAGGCAGGGTTGGCACCGGGGAGCTGTTTTTT CASSVVRGRVGTGELFF
. TRBJ2-7 . TRBV7-9 TGTGCCAGCAGCTTGGGCAGCTACGAGCAGTACTTC CASSLGSYEQYF
. TRBJ2-1 . TRBV4-2 TGTGCCAGCAGCCAAGAGACCTGGCGGGGCTACAATGAGCAGTTCTTC CASSQETWRGYNEQFF